This T cell receptor (beta chain) was recovered during a study of T cell changes during pregnancy in multiple sclerosis. Here immunoSEQ multiplex PCR was the method, and the copy in TCRdb shows in-frame clones only, minus some. The profile shows 85,000 to 130,000 clones, more than 90% of them singletons. This CDR3 is built from 15 residues. Germline lookup yields CDR1 MNHEY and CDR2 SVGAGI. J lost 1 base, V lost 0 bases, and 2 bases had no gene match. This receptor was obtained from a female donor with multiple sclerosis, enrolled in a pregnancy study. Sequencing used peripheral blood, obtained in the second trimester of pregnancy. This rearrangement joins TRBV6-5 to TRBJ2-7, with 8 bases lining up with TRBD2. CDR3 DNA: TGTGCCAGCAGTTACTCGCAGCGGGAGTCCTACGAGCAGTACTTC. It translates to CASSYSQRESYEQYF.